This T cell receptor beta chain was identified during a study of CD8+ T cells in alopecia areata. Notes on the study in general: Especially in alopecia totalis/universalis, lesional scalp showed greater clonality than normal scalp did.

cDNA reverse transcribed from extracted RNA served as the sequencing template. The data were produced by immunoSEQ multiplex PCR, yet TCRdb's version contains in-frame clones alone and is incomplete. This table holds 150,000 or so clones, about 60% found once. Of note for this clone: The target antigen is unknown.

CDR1 is LNHNV and CDR2 is YYDKDF in the germline V gene (reference sequence). V was cut by 0 bases and J by 2 bases, with 3 bases left in between. The CDR3 length is 13 residues. This receptor was taken from a human donor with alopecia areata. The sample was CD4+ T cells sorted from blood, taken at week 0. This chain connects TRBV15 to TRBJ2-3; D gene uncertain. This chain's CDR3 is CATSRDFTDTQYF. The CDR3 DNA reads TGTGCCACCAGCAGAGATTTCACAGATACGCAGTATTTT. Full variable domain (remainder filled in from reference TRBV15 and TRBJ2-3): DAMVIQNPRYQVTQFGKPVTLSCSQTLNHNVMYWYQQKSSQAPKLLFHYYDKDFNNEADTPDNFQSRRPNTSFCFLDIRSPGLGDTAMYLCATSRDFTDTQYFGPGTRLTVL.